This T cell receptor (beta chain) was sequenced for a study of blood T cell repertoires in COVID-19. Background on the study: Specimens from acute and convalescent COVID-19 originated in the United States, Italy and Spain. T cells, B-cell-depleted T cells, or PBMCs provided the cDNA or gDNA that served as material.

As processed by the authors: Estimates of nucleated cell counts were drawn from the amplification of reference gene primers. The repertoire was sequenced with immunoSEQ multiplex PCR; TCRdb's copy has only in-frame clones and lacks some. The V and J calls and clone size were taken over from that table, and D and trimming were inferred from the DNA. The sample has some 150,000 clones; roughly four fifths are singletons. Germline V CDR1 and CDR2: SGHNT, YYREEE (reference sequence). Trimming took off 5 bases at V and 6 bases at J, with 9 bases between the two ends. The CDR3 extends over 12 amino acids. This clonotype originated in a human donor with acute or convalescent COVID-19. The donor label of this sample is uncertain. V and J are TRBV5-4 and TRBJ2-1; D perhaps matches TRBD1 (6 bases). Sequenced: peripheral blood. The CDR3 region is CASRLDSNEQFF. The CDR3 DNA reads as TGTGCCAGCAGACTGGACAGCAATGAGCAGTTCTTC.